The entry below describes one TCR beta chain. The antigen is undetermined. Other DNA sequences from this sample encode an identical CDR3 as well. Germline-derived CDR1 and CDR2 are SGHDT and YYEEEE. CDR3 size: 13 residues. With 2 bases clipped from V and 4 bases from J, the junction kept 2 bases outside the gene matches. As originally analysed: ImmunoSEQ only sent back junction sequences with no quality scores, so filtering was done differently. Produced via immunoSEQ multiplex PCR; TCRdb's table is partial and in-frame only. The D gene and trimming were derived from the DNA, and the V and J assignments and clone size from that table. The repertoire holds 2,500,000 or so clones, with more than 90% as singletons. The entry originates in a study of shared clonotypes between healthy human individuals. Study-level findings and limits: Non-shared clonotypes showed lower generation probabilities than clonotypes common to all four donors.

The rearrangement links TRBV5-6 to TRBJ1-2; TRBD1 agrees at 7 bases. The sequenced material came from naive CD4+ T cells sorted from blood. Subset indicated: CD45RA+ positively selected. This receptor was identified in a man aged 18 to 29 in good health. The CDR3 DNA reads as TGTGCCAGCAGCTTACAGGGGAGCTATGGCTACACCTTC. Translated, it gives CASSLQGSYGYTF.